Shown below are 21 T cell receptor beta chains from a single sample sequenced in a study of T cells expressing NK-cell markers. One entry per CDR3 protein, without DNA, is what TCRdb gives after re-calling the 5' RACE reads. The sample table includes about 380,000 distinct CDR3 sequences. Sequenced: blood T cells: a sorted CD56 or NKG2C T cell subset, CD4+ or CD8+ T cells, or bulk PBMC T cells (not recorded which). The source is a man aged 18-69 years in good health.

The gene calls are TRBV7-9 and TRBJ2-1; the TCRdb D gene call, TRBD1, has no DNA to confirm it. Germline V lookup: CDR1 SEHNR, CDR2 FQNEAQ (reference sequence). This CDR3 comprises 11 residues. CDR3 region: CASSPGREQFF.

The chain has TRBV20-1 and TRBJ1-3. CDR3 length: 16 amino acids. CDR1 and CDR2 from the germline V gene are DFQATT and SNEGSKA (reference sequence). The CDR3 sequence: CSASPTRGGGGNTIYF.

V is TRBV20-1 and J is TRBJ2-1; lacking DNA, the TRBD1 call made by TCRdb goes unchecked. The CDR3 consists of 16 residues. CDR1 and CDR2 (germline): DFQATT, SNEGSKA (reference sequence). CDR3 in amino acids: CSAYNGDRGLYNEQFF.

The V gene is TRBV20-1, the J gene TRBJ2-7; TCRdb names TRBD1, which stays unverified in the absence of DNA. Germline V CDR1 and CDR2: DFQATT, SNEGSKA (reference sequence). The CDR3 has 14 amino acids. CDR3 loop: CSASLRVSPREQYF.

The chain is built from TRBV20-1 and TRBJ2-5; TCRdb's D call, TRBD2, is unchecked because there is no DNA. Germline loops: CDR1 DFQATT, CDR2 SNEGSKA (reference sequence). The CDR3 spans 13 residues. CDR3 in amino acids: CSAREVWEETQYF.

The CDR3: CASTEHGTGNYGYTF. V and J are TRBV27 and TRBJ1-2; TCRdb names TRBD1, which stays unverified in the absence of DNA. CDR1 and CDR2 (germline): MNHEY, SMNVEV (reference sequence). The CDR3 consists of 15 residues.

The chain links TRBV7-2 to TRBJ2-2; TCRdb calls TRBD2, which cannot be checked without DNA. The CDR3 loop spans 16 amino acids. Germline loops: CDR1 SGHTA, CDR2 FQGNSA. The chain's CDR3 is CASSPSGTRNTGELFF.

The rearrangement uses TRBV20-1 and TRBJ2-1. Germline loops: CDR1 DFQATT, CDR2 SNEGSKA (reference sequence). CDR3 size: 14 residues. This CDR3 is CSARRTPSYNEQFF.

V usage is TRBV20-1 and J usage is TRBJ2-3; TCRdb calls TRBD2, which cannot be checked without DNA. The CDR3 runs 13 residues. The V gene's germline CDR1 is DFQATT and CDR2 SNEGSKA (reference sequence). This chain's CDR3 is CSASIGLAATQYF.

This rearrangement joins TRBV5-1 to TRBJ1-6. Germline lookup yields CDR1 SGHRS and CDR2 YFSETQ. The CDR3 totals 13 residues. This CDR3 is CASRQFLNSPLHF.

The rearrangement links TRBV3-1 to TRBJ2-1; TCRdb gives TRBD2 as the D gene, but with no DNA this cannot be confirmed. This CDR3 has 15 residues. Germline CDR1 and CDR2: LGHDT and YNNKEL (reference sequence). The CDR3 sequence: CASPPPLPIVHEQFF.

CDR3 residues: CSVERVPGWGNYGYTF. This rearrangement joins TRBV29-1 to TRBJ1-2. The CDR3 covers 16 residues. Germline V gives CDR1 SQVTM, CDR2 ANQGSEA.

This sequence joins TRBV7-9 and TRBJ2-1; the D gene TCRdb calls, TRBD1, cannot be checked with no DNA. Germline-derived CDR1 and CDR2 are SEHNR and FQNEAQ (reference sequence). The CDR3 contains 16 residues. This CDR3 reads CASRPYRDRVYNEQFF.

The chain is built from TRBV18 and TRBJ2-1; TCRdb reports TRBD1, a call that lacks DNA to check it against. The CDR3 runs 15 residues. Germline V CDR1 and CDR2: KGHSH, LQKENI. CDR3 protein: CASSPPLLGALEQFF.

V is TRBV2 and J is TRBJ2-2; with no DNA, the TCRdb D assignment of TRBD2 cannot be verified. CDR1 is SNHLY and CDR2 is FYNNEI in the germline V gene. This CDR3 is built from 15 residues. The CDR3 region is CASEEGLKNTGELFF.

The chain couples TRBV5-1 to TRBJ1-6; there is no DNA to check the TCRdb D call of TRBD1. The CDR3 consists of 15 residues. CDR1 is SGHRS, CDR2 YFSETQ, per germline. The CDR3 sequence is CASSWIQGGRSPLHF.

The rearrangement joins TRBV7-6 to TRBJ2-4; the D call of TRBD1 rests on TCRdb alone, since no DNA is present to check it. Germline values: CDR1 SGHVS, CDR2 FNYEAQ. The CDR3 covers 15 residues. This CDR3 reads CASSIGQGPGYIQYF.

The chain is built from TRBV5-1 and TRBJ2-7; the D call from TCRdb, TRBD1, cannot be confirmed without DNA. The CDR3 is 15 residues long. Germline lookup yields CDR1 SGHRS and CDR2 YFSETQ. This chain's CDR3 is CASSPRTLVIHEQYF. Supplemented by reference TRBV5-1 and TRBJ2-7, the full variable domain reads KAGVTQTPRYLIKTRGQQVTLSCSPISGHRSVSWYQQTPGQGLQFLFEYFSETQRNKGNFPGRFSGRQFSNSRSEMNVSTLELGDSALYLCASSPRTLVIHEQYFGPGTRLTVT.

This chain uses TRBV2 with TRBJ2-2. Germline CDR1 is SNHLY and CDR2 is FYNNEI. The length of the CDR3 is 15 residues. The CDR3 is CASSKEQANTGELFF.

The gene calls are TRBV14 and TRBJ2-7; TCRdb's assignment of TRBD1 cannot be checked, as there is no DNA. Per the germline V gene, CDR1 is SGHDN and CDR2 is FVKESK. This CDR3 contains 13 residues. Here the CDR3 reads CASSQAGTGPLDF.

The genes are TRBV20-1 and TRBJ2-3; lacking DNA, the TRBD2 call made by TCRdb goes unchecked. Germline CDR1 reads DFQATT; CDR2 reads SNEGSKA (reference sequence). There are 14 residues in the CDR3. The CDR3 loop reads CSVLLAYSTDTQYF.